This T cell receptor (beta chain) was retrieved from a study of patients and donors after allogeneic stem cell transplantation. TCRdb processed the RT-PCR reads anew with MiXCR; each CDR3 protein has one entry. The table shows about 230,000 distinct CDR3 sequences, with roughly 14% occurring only once. Concerning this clonotype itself: Possible read error: a much larger clone is one base away.

The CDR3 sequence is 14 residues long. Germline V gives CDR1 DFQATT, CDR2 SNEGSKA (reference sequence). The receptor's source is a human donor who was either an allogeneic HSCT recipient or a stem cell or donor lymphocyte infusion donor (not recorded which). It is not recorded whose cells these are; they may come from a transplant donor. The sequenced sample consisted of blood, either unsorted or a sorted T cell fraction (not recorded which). The V gene is TRBV20-1, the J gene TRBJ2-1; a weak D match, TRBD2 (5 bases). The CDR3 region is CSVRGSLLSIEQFF. As DNA, the CDR3 is TGCAGTGTTAGAGGGTCCCTTCTATCCATTGAGCAGTTCTTC.